This entry describes one T cell receptor beta chain. The antigen remains undetermined. This sample was included in a study of a mutant IDH1 vaccine in newly diagnosed glioma. Study context: Treated patients, about 60% male and roughly 40% female, averaged approximately 40 years of age. Most patients had received both radiotherapy and temozolomide, the prior options being radiotherapy, temozolomide, or both. Study findings and constraints: Shifts in the top peripheral T cell clonotypes seemed unrelated to pseudoprogression. Immune responses induced by the vaccine were seen in roughly 93% of patients, spanning multiple MHC alleles.

Time point: baseline, week 1 (first vaccination visit). Specified treatment: pre-vaccination baseline after standard-of-care therapy. V lost 1 base to trimming and J lost 0 bases, with 10 bases between them. There are 15 residues in the CDR3. The germline CDR1 and CDR2 sequences are SGHVS and FNYEAQ. Sequencing used immunoSEQ multiplex PCR; TCRdb keeps in-frame clones, though not all of them. The profile shows approximately 100,000 clones, around nine tenths of them singletons. Here the sequenced sample was PBMCs, taken from a glioma patient treated with radiotherapy, temozolomide or both. This receptor was taken from a woman in her forties or fifties with glioma. The chain employs TRBV7-6 and TRBJ2-7; D ambiguous. The CDR3 protein is CASSLGGSASYEQYF. The CDR3 bases are TGTGCCAGCAGCTTAGGGGGTTCGGCCTCCTACGAGCAGTACTTC.